These 20 T cell receptor beta chains were sequenced from one sample in a study of cytomegalovirus exposure and HLA in healthy donors. The PCR was carried out with 60 Vbeta primers and 13 Jbeta primers. This table comes from immunoSEQ multiplex PCR, and its TCRdb copy is limited to in-frame clones, with some not included. The repertoire holds approximately 190,000 clones, with around 86% as singletons. Sequenced material: PBMCs. Receptor source: a young man in good health and CMV-seronegative.

This chain links TRBV27 with TRBJ1-2; 7 bases are a match to TRBD1. Germline V gene sequence: CDR1 MNHEY, CDR2 SMNVEV (reference sequence). With 2 bases clipped from V and 7 bases from J, the junction kept 7 bases outside the gene matches. This CDR3 region has 14 residues. This CDR3 reads CASSLQGVGCGYTF. CDR3 nucleotides: TGTGCCAGCAGTTTACAGGGGGTAGGCTGTGGCTACACCTTC.

This clone was observed a few times. The CDR3: CAISDPSPGTGYPNYGYTF. The CDR3 bases are TGTGCCATCAGTGACCCTAGTCCCGGGACAGGGTACCCCAACTATGGCTACACCTTC. This chain connects TRBV10-3 to TRBJ1-2, with 9 bases aligning to TRBD1. The germline V gene has CDR1 ENHRY and CDR2 SYGVKD. Trimming removed 3 bases from V and 2 bases from J; junction bases left unmatched: 16. The CDR3 totals 19 residues.

The chain couples TRBV19 to TRBJ1-2; 7 positions match TRBD1. V was pared by 7 bases and J by 3 bases, with 8 bases of the junction left unmatched. Germline V gene sequence: CDR1 LNHDA, CDR2 SQIVND (reference sequence). The CDR3 length is 14 residues. In nucleotides, the CDR3 is TGTGCCAGTACCTCGGGACAGAATTACTATGGCTACACCTTC. The encoded protein is CASTSGQNYYGYTF.

The V and J genes are TRBV4-3 and TRBJ1-1; D gene unclear. The CDR3 is 18 residues long. Germline-derived CDR1 and CDR2 are LGHNA and YSLEER. V was trimmed by 5 bases and J by 3 bases, leaving 25 bases between them. The CDR3 bases are TGCGCCAGCAGCAAAAGTCGGACGGGATTCGGTCGGGACACTGAAGCTTTCTTT. Translated, it gives CASSKSRTGFGRDTEAFF.

This clone was counted once. The rearrangement links TRBV2 to TRBJ2-7, with TRBD1 matching over 11 bases. The germline CDR1 and CDR2 sequences are SNHLY and FYNNEI. V was clipped by 7 bases and J by 0 bases; unmatched bases: 2. This CDR3 has 14 residues. CDR3 in DNA: TGTGCCAGCACCGGGACAGGGGGCTCCTACGAGCAGTACTTC. Protein product: CASTGTGGSYEQYF.

Only one count was recorded for this clone. The genes are TRBV20-1 and TRBJ1-2, with 7 bases matching TRBD1. The germline V gene encodes CDR1 DFQATT and CDR2 SNEGSKA (reference sequence). This CDR3 has 11 residues. Trimming took 4 bases from V and 6 from J; bases not matched to a gene: 2. The CDR3 loop reads CSATGGDGYTF. The CDR3 DNA reads as TGCAGTGCTACAGGGGGTGATGGCTACACCTTC.

This chain links TRBV27 with TRBJ2-7, with a possible D match to TRBD2 (6 bases). This CDR3 has 15 residues. The V end was cut by 5 bases, the J end by 0 bases, with 14 bases between. CDR1 MNHEY and CDR2 SMNVEV come from the germline V gene (reference sequence). DNA for the CDR3: TGTGCCAGCAGTCCTGCTGAAGCGGGCTCCTACGAGCAGTACTTC. Residues: CASSPAEAGSYEQYF.

V usage is TRBV11-2 and J usage is TRBJ1-2, with D possibly being TRBD1 (5 bases). CDR3 length: 13 amino acids. Trimming pared 5 bases from V and 4 bases from J, leaving 11 bases between. Per the germline V gene, CDR1 is SGHAT and CDR2 is FQNNGV. The CDR3 sequence is CASSRDSIYGYTF. CDR3 bases: TGTGCCAGCAGCCGCGACAGCATCTATGGCTACACCTTC.

This clone was counted between two and nine times. The chain combines TRBV7-6 with TRBJ2-5; TRBD1 matches at 9 bases. This CDR3 is 15 amino acids long. V shed 5 bases and J 5 bases; nucleotides not matched to a gene: 9. From germline, CDR1 is SGHVS and CDR2 FNYEAQ. The CDR3 DNA reads as TGTGCCAGCAGCCAAACAGGGGGCGCGTGGGAGACCCAGTACTTC. This codes for CASSQTGGAWETQYF.

This clone was observed once. The V and J genes are TRBV2 and TRBJ1-2; no firm D call. CDR1 and CDR2 (germline): SNHLY, FYNNEI. Deletions cut 4 bases from V and 8 bases from J, with 5 bases between. This CDR3 spans 10 amino acids. This CDR3 is CASSANGYTF. The CDR3 DNA is TGTGCCAGCAGTGCTAACGGCTACACCTTC.

The chain couples TRBV27 to TRBJ2-5, with 9 bases aligning to TRBD1. The end of the DNA fits TRBJ2-7 better, so the J call may be wrong. The CDR3 length is 18 residues. From germline, CDR1 is MNHEY and CDR2 SMNVEV (reference sequence). The CDR3 DNA reads as TGTGCCAGCAGTTCCTACCCTACAGGGGGCGTAATTTCCTACGAGCAGTACTTC. The encoded protein is CASSSYPTGGVISYEQYF.

This clone was seen more than once but under ten times. The chain couples TRBV9 to TRBJ1-3; maybe TRBD1 (5 bases). Germline lookup yields CDR1 SGDLS and CDR2 YYNGEE. The CDR3 is 15 residues long. Trimming removed 3 bases at V and 2 bases at J, with 12 bases between. CDR3 sequence reads: CASSANRFPGNTIYF. The CDR3 DNA sequence: TGTGCCAGCAGCGCTAACAGGTTTCCTGGAAACACCATATATTTT.

The chain joins TRBV11-1 to TRBJ2-7; 9 nucleotides align to TRBD1. This CDR3 comprises 13 residues. After removal of 4 bases from V and 3 bases from J, the junction contained 1 base not matched to a gene. Germline CDR1 SGHAT, CDR2 FQDESV (reference sequence). The CDR3: CASSYRGRYEQYF. DNA of the CDR3: TGTGCCAGCAGCTACAGGGGGCGCTACGAGCAGTACTTC.

The rearrangement links TRBV30 to TRBJ2-4; TRBD1 is a possible D gene (6 bases). From germline, CDR1 is GTSNPN and CDR2 SVGIG (reference sequence). The CDR3 totals 15 residues. V lost 4 bases, J lost 0 bases, and 13 bases lay in between. CDR3 residues: CAWKTGYLAKNIQYF. The CDR3 coding sequence is TGTGCCTGGAAGACAGGCTATCTAGCCAAAAACATTCAGTACTTC.

CDR3: CASSSNYEQYF. The CDR3 DNA is TGTGCCAGCAGCTCCAACTACGAGCAGTACTTC. V usage is TRBV7-8 and J usage is TRBJ2-7, with D unclear. This CDR3 spans 11 amino acids. Germline loops: CDR1 SGHVS, CDR2 FQNEAQ. Trimming cost V 4 bases and J 3 bases, with 4 bases left between them.

The V and J genes are TRBV9 and TRBJ2-5; 7 bases line up with TRBD1. The DNA end lines up better with TRBJ2-7; the J call may be wrong. The CDR3 extends over 16 amino acids. CDR1 is SGDLS and CDR2 is YYNGEE in the germline V gene. For the CDR3, the DNA is TGTGCCAGCAGCGTAGACGCCAGGGGGATTATCCACGAGCAGTACTTC. Translating it yields CASSVDARGIIHEQYF.

This chain connects TRBV11-2 to TRBJ2-3, with D possibly TRBD1 on 5 matching bases. The length of the CDR3 is 16 residues. V lost 1 base and J 2 bases, leaving 13 bases between the germline ends. Germline loops: CDR1 SGHAT, CDR2 FQNNGV. The CDR3 region has the DNA TGTGCCAGCAGCTTAGTGGCCTCAGGGTTCACAGATACGCAGTATTTT. Its translation: CASSLVASGFTDTQYF.

Comment on this clone: Other DNA sequences in this sample translate to the same CDR3. The genes are TRBV6-1 and TRBJ1-6, with a possible D match to TRBD1 (6 bases). CDR1 and CDR2 (germline): MNHNS, SASEGT. The length of the CDR3 is 15 residues. Trimming took 0 bases from V and 8 from J, leaving 11 bases between them. The CDR3 DNA sequence: TGTGCCAGCAGTGAAGCGGGGCAGGGGTATTCACCCCTCCACTTT. It encodes CASSEAGQGYSPLHF.

This CDR3 is CASSPARGLSNQPQHF. The CDR3 nucleotides are TGCGCCAGCAGTCCTGCCAGGGGCCTTAGCAATCAGCCCCAGCATTTT. J is TRBJ1-5 and V is TRBV23-1; D perhaps matches TRBD1 (6 bases). TRBV23-1 qualifies as an ORF whose function is uncertain. V lost 4 bases, J lost 0 bases, and 13 bases lay in between. The CDR3 is 16 amino acids.

The genes are TRBV28 and TRBJ2-3; D remains ambiguous. Trimming stripped 7 bases from V and 0 bases from J, with 2 bases between. This CDR3 region has 11 residues. Germline V gives CDR1 MDHEN, CDR2 SYDVKM. CDR3: CASTSTDTQYF. CDR3 in DNA: TGTGCCAGCACTAGCACAGATACGCAGTATTTT.